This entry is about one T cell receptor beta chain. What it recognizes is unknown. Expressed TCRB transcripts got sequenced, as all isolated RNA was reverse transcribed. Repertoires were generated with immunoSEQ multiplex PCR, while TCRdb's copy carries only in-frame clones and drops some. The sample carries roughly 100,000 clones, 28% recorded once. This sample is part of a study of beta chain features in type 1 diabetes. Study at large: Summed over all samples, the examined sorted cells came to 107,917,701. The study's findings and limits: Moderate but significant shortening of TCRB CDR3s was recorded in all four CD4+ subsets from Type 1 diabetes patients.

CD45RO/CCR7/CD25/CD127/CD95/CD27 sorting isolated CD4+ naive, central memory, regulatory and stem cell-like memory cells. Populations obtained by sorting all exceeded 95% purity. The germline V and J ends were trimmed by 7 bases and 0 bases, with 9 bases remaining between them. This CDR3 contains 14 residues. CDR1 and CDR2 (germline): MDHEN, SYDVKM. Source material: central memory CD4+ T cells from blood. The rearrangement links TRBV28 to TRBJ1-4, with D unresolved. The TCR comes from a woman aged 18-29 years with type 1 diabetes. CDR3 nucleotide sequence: TGTGCCAGCAAGACATTCTCAACTAATGAAAAACTGTTTTTT. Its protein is CASKTFSTNEKLFF. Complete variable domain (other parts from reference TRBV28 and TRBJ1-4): DVKVTQSSRYLVKRTGEKVFLECVQDMDHENMFWYRQDPGLGLRLIYFSYDVKMKEKGDIPEGYSVSREKKERFSLILESASTNQTSMYLCASKTFSTNEKLFFGSGTQLSVL.